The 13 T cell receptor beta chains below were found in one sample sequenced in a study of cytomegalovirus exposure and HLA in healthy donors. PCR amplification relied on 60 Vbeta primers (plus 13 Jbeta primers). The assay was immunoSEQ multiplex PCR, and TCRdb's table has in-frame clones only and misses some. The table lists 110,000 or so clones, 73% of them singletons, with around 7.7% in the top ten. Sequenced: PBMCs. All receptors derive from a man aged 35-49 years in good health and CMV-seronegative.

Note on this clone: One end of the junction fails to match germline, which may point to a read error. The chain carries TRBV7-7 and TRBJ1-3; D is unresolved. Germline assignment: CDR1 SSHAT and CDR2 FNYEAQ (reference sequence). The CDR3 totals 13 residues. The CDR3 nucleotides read TGTGCTAGCAGCCCCCTTTCCGGAAACACCATATATTTT. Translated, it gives CASSPLSGNTIYF.

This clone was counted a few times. The CDR3 loop is CASILQRGGNNEQFF. CDR3 sequence (DNA): TGTGCCAGCATTCTCCAGCGGGGGGGGAACAATGAGCAGTTCTTC. The V gene is TRBV6-1, the J gene TRBJ2-1; TRBD2 matches 10 bases. V lost 7 bases and J lost 5; bases outside the gene matches: 8. The length of the CDR3 is 15 residues. CDR1 is MNHNS and CDR2 is SASEGT in the germline V gene.

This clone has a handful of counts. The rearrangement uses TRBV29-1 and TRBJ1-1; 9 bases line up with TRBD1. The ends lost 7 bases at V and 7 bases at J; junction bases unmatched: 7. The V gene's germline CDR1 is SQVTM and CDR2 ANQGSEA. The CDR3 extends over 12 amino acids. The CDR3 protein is CSGGQGRSEAFF. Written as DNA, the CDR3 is TGCAGCGGCGGACAGGGGCGTAGTGAAGCTTTCTTT.

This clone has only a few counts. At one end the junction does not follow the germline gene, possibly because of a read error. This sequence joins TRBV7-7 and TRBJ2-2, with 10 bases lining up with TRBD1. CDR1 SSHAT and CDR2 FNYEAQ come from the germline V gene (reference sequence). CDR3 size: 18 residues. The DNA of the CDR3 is TGTGCTAGCAGCCCTCGGACAGGGGGAACCTTGGGCACCGGGGAGCTGTTTTTT. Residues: CASSPRTGGTLGTGELFF.

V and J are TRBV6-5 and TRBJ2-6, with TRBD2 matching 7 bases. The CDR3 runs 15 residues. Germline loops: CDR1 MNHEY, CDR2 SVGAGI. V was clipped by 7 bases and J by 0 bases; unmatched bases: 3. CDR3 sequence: CASMRDYSGANVLTF. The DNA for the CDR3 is TGTGCCAGCATGAGGGACTACTCTGGGGCCAACGTCCTGACTTTC.

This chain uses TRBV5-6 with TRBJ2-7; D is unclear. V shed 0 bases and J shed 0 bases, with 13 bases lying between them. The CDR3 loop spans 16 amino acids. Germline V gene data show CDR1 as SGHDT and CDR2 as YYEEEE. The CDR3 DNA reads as TGTGCCAGCAGCTTGGTGTCCGACAAGAACTCCTACGAGCAGTACTTC. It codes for CASSLVSDKNSYEQYF.

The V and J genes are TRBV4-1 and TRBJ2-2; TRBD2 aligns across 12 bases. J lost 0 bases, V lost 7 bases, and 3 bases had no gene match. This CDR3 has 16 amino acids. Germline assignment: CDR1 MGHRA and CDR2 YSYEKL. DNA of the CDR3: TGCGCCAGCACCCGACTAGCGGGGGCGAACACCGGGGAGCTGTTTTTT. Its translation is CASTRLAGANTGELFF.

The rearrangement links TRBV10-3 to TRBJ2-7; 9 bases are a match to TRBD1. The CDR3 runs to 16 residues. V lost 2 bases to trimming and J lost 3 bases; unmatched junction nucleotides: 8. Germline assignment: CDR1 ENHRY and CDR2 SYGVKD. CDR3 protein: CAISEGLGQGLYEQYF. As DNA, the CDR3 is TGTGCCATCAGTGAGGGACTGGGACAGGGACTCTACGAGCAGTACTTC.

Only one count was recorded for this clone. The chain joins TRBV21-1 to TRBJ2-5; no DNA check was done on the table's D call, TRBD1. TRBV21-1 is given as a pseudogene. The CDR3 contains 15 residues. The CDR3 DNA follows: TGTGCCAGCAGCAAACCCCGGGCAGGGGCGGAGACCCAGTACTTC. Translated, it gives CASSKPRAGAETQYF.

The CDR3 protein is CASSYAGSNEQFF. In nucleotides, the CDR3 is TGTGCCAGCAGTTACGCGGGGAGCAATGAGCAGTTCTTC. The chain uses TRBV6-5 and TRBJ2-1; tentatively, D is TRBD2 (6 bases). Germline V gene data show CDR1 as MNHEY and CDR2 as SVGAGI. The CDR3 covers 13 residues. Trimming took 2 bases from V and 6 from J, leaving 8 bases between them.

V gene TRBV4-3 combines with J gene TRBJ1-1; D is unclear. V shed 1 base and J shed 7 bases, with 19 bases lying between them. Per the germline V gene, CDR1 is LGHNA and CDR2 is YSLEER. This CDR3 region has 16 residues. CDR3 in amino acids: CASSQGTTTGEGEAFF. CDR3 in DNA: TGCGCCAGCAGCCAAGGAACTACAACCGGAGAGGGTGAAGCTTTCTTT.

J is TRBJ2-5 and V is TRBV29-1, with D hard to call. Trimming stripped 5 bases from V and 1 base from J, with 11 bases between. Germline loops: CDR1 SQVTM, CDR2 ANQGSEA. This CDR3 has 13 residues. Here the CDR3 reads CSVLGTFQETQYF. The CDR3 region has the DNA TGCAGCGTTCTGGGCACCTTCCAAGAGACCCAGTACTTC.

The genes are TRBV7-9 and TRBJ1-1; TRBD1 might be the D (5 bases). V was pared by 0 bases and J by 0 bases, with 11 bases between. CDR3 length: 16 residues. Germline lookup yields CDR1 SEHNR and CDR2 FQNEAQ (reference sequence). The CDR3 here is CASSLAGPTMNTEAFF. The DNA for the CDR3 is TGTGCCAGCAGCTTAGCGGGGCCGACAATGAACACTGAAGCTTTCTTT.